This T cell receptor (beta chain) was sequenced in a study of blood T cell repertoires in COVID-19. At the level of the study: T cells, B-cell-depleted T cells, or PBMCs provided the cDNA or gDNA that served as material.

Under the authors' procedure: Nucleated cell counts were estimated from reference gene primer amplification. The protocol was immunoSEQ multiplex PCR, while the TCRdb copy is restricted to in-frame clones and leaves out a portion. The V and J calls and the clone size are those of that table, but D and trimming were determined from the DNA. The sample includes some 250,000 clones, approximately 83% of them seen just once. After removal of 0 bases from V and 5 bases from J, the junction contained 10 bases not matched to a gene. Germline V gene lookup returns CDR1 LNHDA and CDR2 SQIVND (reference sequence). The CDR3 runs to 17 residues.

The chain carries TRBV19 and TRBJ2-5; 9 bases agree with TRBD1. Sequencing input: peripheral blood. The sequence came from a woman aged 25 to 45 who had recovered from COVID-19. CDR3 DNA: TGTGCCAGTAGTATAGAGCTGACAGGGGGAATTCGGGAGACCCAGTACTTC. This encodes CASSIELTGGIRETQYF.